Listed here is a single TCR beta chain. This entry is derived from a study of control samples from healthy donors and cancer patients. Assay: immunoSEQ multiplex PCR; the TCRdb copy retains only in-frame clones and omits some. This table has about 180,000 clones, about 91% appearing once. The CDR3 covers 14 residues. Germline V gene data show CDR1 as SGHNT and CDR2 as YYREEE (reference sequence). V was trimmed by 2 bases and J by 1 base, leaving 6 bases between them. Sequenced: blood. The clonotype comes from a woman aged 40 to 50 in good health. This chain joins TRBV5-4 and TRBJ2-2; no firm D call. The CDR3 is CASSLLGNTGELFF. CDR3 nucleotide sequence: TGTGCCAGCAGCTTATTAGGGAACACCGGGGAGCTGTTTTTT.